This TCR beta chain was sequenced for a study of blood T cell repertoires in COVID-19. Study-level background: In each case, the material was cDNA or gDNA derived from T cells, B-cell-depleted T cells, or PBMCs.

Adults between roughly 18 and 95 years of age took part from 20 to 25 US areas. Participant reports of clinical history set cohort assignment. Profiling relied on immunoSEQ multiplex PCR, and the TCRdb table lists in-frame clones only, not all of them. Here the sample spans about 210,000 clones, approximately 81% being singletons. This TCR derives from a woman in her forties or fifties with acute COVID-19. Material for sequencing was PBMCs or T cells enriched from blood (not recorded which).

The CDR3 DNA follows: TGTGCCAGCTCACCACGGGACAGTTACACTGAAGCTTTCTTT. It encodes CASSPRDSYTEAFF. V and J are TRBV18 and TRBJ1-1; TRBD1 matches at 7 bases. V dropped 1 base and J dropped 3; count of bases not matched to a gene: 2. Germline V gives CDR1 KGHSH, CDR2 LQKENI. The CDR3 is 14 amino acids.